One and the same sample provided the 7 T cell receptor beta chains below, sequenced in a study of cytomegalovirus exposure and HLA in healthy donors. The primer mix had 60 Vbeta and 13 Jbeta primers. Repertoires were generated with immunoSEQ multiplex PCR, while TCRdb's copy carries only in-frame clones and drops some. The sample holds 150,000 to 200,000 clones, approximately 77% seen once. Sequenced input: PBMCs. These receptors were taken from a male donor in good health and CMV-seropositive.

The chain combines TRBV6-5 with TRBJ2-1, with D uncertain. This CDR3 is built from 13 residues. Germline CDR1 and CDR2: MNHEY and SVGAGI. Trimming shortened V by 6 bases and J by 4 bases, and 10 bases separated the two germline ends. CDR3 protein: CASRERGYNEQFF. The CDR3 bases are TGTGCCAGCAGGGAAAGAGGTTACAATGAGCAGTTCTTC.

This chain links TRBV30 with TRBJ2-3, with a tentative D call TRBD2 (6 bases). Germline CDR1 GTSNPN, CDR2 SVGIG (reference sequence). This CDR3 region has 15 residues. V lost 4 bases and J lost 2, with 16 bases in between. The DNA for the CDR3 is TGTGCCTGGACCGGGGGAGGCACACACACAGATACGCAGTATTTT. Residues: CAWTGGGTHTDTQYF.

The DNA of the CDR3 is TGTGCCAGCAGCTTATCCCAACAAGAGACCCAGTACTTC. Translating gives CASSLSQQETQYF. This rearrangement joins TRBV7-2 to TRBJ2-5; D gene unclear. The length of the CDR3 is 13 residues. Germline CDR1 SGHTA, CDR2 FQGNSA. Trimming shortened V by 2 bases and J by 2 bases, and 6 bases separated the two germline ends.

The CDR3 sequence: CASIHGGWGIGQPQHF. CDR3 bases: TGTGCCAGCATCCACGGGGGGTGGGGGATAGGTCAGCCCCAGCATTTT. This chain uses TRBV6-6 with TRBJ1-5; possibly TRBD1 for D (5 bases). CDR1 and CDR2 from the germline V gene are MNHNY and SVGAGI (reference sequence). The CDR3 runs to 16 residues. The V end lost 7 bases, the J end lost 6 bases, and 22 bases lay between the germline ends.

Note on this clone: One junction end disagrees with the germline gene, perhaps due to a read error. In DNA, the CDR3 is TGTGCCAGCAGCTTAGGACAGGGCGGGAACGCTGAAGCTTTCTTT. The encoded protein is CASSLGQGGNAEAFF. The genes are TRBV7-9 and TRBJ1-1; 7 positions agree with TRBD1. This CDR3 has 15 amino acids. Germline-derived CDR1 and CDR2 are SEHNR and FQNEAQ (reference sequence).

As for this clone: The same CDR3 arises from other DNA sequences in this sample as well. The DNA for the CDR3 is TGTGCCAGCAGCACAGGGGGGGATACGCAGTATTTT. It encodes CASSTGGDTQYF. This sequence joins TRBV5-6 and TRBJ2-3; 8 nucleotides align to TRBD1. The V gene end was trimmed by 4 bases and the J gene end by 6 bases; junction bases not matched to a gene: 1. Germline CDR1 reads SGHDT; CDR2 reads YYEEEE. This CDR3 has 12 residues.

The chain combines TRBV10-3 with TRBJ1-2; TRBD1 agrees at 7 bases. The CDR3 totals 13 residues. Trimming took 6 bases from V and 2 from J; bases not matched to a gene: 3. Germline assignment: CDR1 ENHRY and CDR2 SYGVKD. CDR3 coding DNA: TGTGCCATCAGCTTACAGGGGAACTATGGCTACACCTTC. Its protein is CAISLQGNYGYTF.